Listed below are T cell receptor beta chains from one sample, sequenced in a study of blood T cell repertoires in COVID-19. This table comes from immunoSEQ multiplex PCR, and its TCRdb copy is limited to in-frame clones, with some not included. The sample lists 140,000 to 150,000 clones, 70% to 90% occurring once. The sample was peripheral blood. Receptor source: a woman aged 55-70 years with COVID-19, enrolled during active disease. Each CDR3 is given with its conserved first and last residue. A D gene is named only where the DNA matches it firmly. The size entry is marked missing in some rows and otherwise reads once, few, many or a size class.

abundance	v_gene	d_gene	j_gene	len	CDR3aa	CDR3nt
many	TRBV5-1	-	TRBJ1-1	13	CASSLAGAAEAFF	TGCGCCAGCAGCTTGGCAGGGGCGGCTGAAGCTTTCTTT
-	TRBV14	TRBD1	TRBJ2-7	14	CASSPYRGPYEQYF	TGTGCCAGCAGCCCCTACAGGGGTCCCTACGAGCAGTACTTC
-	TRBV11-3	-	TRBJ2-3	14	CASSPSGGEDTQYF	TGTGCCAGCAGCCCGTCGGGCGGGGAGGATACGCAGTATTTT
-	TRBV18	TRBD1	TRBJ2-7	14	CASSPPGGNYEQYF	TGTGCCAGCTCACCGCCAGGGGGCAACTACGAGCAGTACTTC
-	TRBV2	-	TRBJ1-2	12	CASGPERYGYTF	TGTGCCAGCGGTCCCGAGCGCTATGGCTACACCTTC
-	TRBV6-5	TRBD1	TRBJ2-7	13	CASSSLQGDEQYF	TGTGCCAGCAGTTCCTTACAGGGGGACGAGCAGTACTTC
-	TRBV24-1	TRBD1	TRBJ1-5	16	CATSDPGQGGNQPQHF	TGTGCCACCAGTGATCCTGGACAGGGCGGGAATCAGCCCCAGCATTTT
-	TRBV2	-	TRBJ2-5	15	CASSVPGVAQETQYF	TGTGCCAGCAGTGTACCAGGGGTAGCACAAGAGACCCAGTACTTC
-	TRBV5-1	TRBD2	TRBJ2-1	15	CASSVTSGGYNEQFF	TGCGCCAGCAGCGTCACTAGCGGGGGGTACAATGAGCAGTTCTTC
-	TRBV27	-	TRBJ1-2	14	CASSLSREVHGYTF	TGTGCCAGCAGTTTGTCCAGGGAAGTTCATGGCTACACCTTC
-	TRBV6-5	TRBD1	TRBJ1-5	16	CASSSGQGASVQPQHF	TGTGCCAGCAGTTCGGGACAGGGGGCATCAGTACAGCCCCAGCATTTT
-	TRBV9	-	TRBJ1-4	14	CASSVREVDEKLFF	TGTGCCAGCAGCGTCAGGGAGGTTGATGAAAAACTGTTTTTT
-	TRBV7-9	-	TRBJ2-5	12	CASSLGEETQYF	TGTGCCAGCAGCCTAGGGGAGGAGACCCAGTACTTC
-	TRBV11-1	-	TRBJ2-5	14	CASTAGGAQETQYF	TGTGCCAGCACCGCCGGCGGGGCGCAAGAGACCCAGTACTTC
-	TRBV30	TRBD1	TRBJ1-1	14	CAWSTSGGGTEAFF	TGTGCCTGGTCAACCTCAGGGGGCGGCACTGAAGCTTTCTTT
-	TRBV5-6	-	TRBJ2-5	12	CASSGPPETQYF	TGTGCCAGCAGCGGGCCCCCAGAGACCCAGTACTTC
-	TRBV5-1	TRBD2	TRBJ2-7	14	CASSPGTSLSEQYF	TGCGCCAGCAGCCCCGGGACTAGTCTCTCCGAGCAGTACTTC